This T cell receptor beta chain was found in a study of blood T cell repertoires in COVID-19 (dated by TCRdb to 2018 to 2021). Concerning the study at large: Samples covering the acute and convalescent phases of COVID-19 were provided by collaborators in the United States, Italy and Spain. The prospective study material was composed of cDNA or gDNA derived from T cells, B-cell-depleted T cells, or PBMCs. Subjects who had been exposed to COVID-19, were actively infected with it, or had recovered from it provided the deeply sampled blood TCRbeta repertoires that made up the dataset. The repertoires were made available in a free public database intended to serve as a resource for research on the immune response to SARS-CoV-2. Samples were obtained from the ongoing ImmuneRACE study (first 160 participants) and from 1,254 subjects provided by 6 global collaborators. Sample metadata almost always included a de-identified subject ID, COVID-19 status, age in years and sex. HLA class I and class II types, where available, came from metadata supplied by the sample provider rather than from assay-based typing. What the authors observed across the whole study: Clinical and demographic metadata were provided uncurated, with the amount varying by source and participant.

Concerning this clone itself: Which antigen it targets is not known. Nothing much larger sits one base from this clone, and base qualities are not available.

TCRbeta CDR3 regions were amplified from genomic DNA using the immunoSEQ Assay, a bias-controlled multiplex PCR. The published analysis was carried out like this. The number of nucleated cells in each sample was estimated from the amplification of reference gene primers within the assay. Sequence reads were collapsed and filtered to measure the absolute abundance of every unique TCRbeta CDR3 rearrangement. For each sample, productive Simpson clonality was calculated as the square root of Simpson's diversity index across productive rearrangements. This immuneACCESS table, as held by TCRdb, lists in-frame sequences with V and J called but not all clones. Of the missing ones, under half trace to an unresolved V gene in checked studies; the others have no known cause. V and J calls and clone size are copied from that table; D and trimming were computed from the DNA. The sample table contains 390,000 or so clones; only one count was recorded for around nine tenths of them. The leading ten clones occupy about 10% of the sample.

V is pruned by 1 base and J by 5 bases, leaving 5 bases of the junction without a gene match. CDR1 and CDR2 are read off the germline V gene as LGHNA and YSLEER. Taken from cysteine to phenylalanine, the CDR3 has 15 residues. Just CDR3 DNA is preserved here, 45 bases in frame from base 1. Enrolling through a virtual design, the prospective study's participants ranged in age from roughly 18 to 89 years and lived across roughly 24 United States geographic areas. In the prospective study, cohorts were assigned on the basis of participant-reported clinical history obtained from a screening survey and a study questionnaire. For ImmuneRACE Cohort 3, a participant was defined as recovered based on two consecutive negative NP/OP PCR tests, clearance by a healthcare professional, or resolution of symptoms. Each participant in the prospective study had whole blood, serum and a nasopharyngeal or oropharyngeal swab collected by mobile phlebotomists. Additional blood draws and questionnaires over a 2-month period could optionally be provided by prospective study participants. Before DNA extraction, prospective study blood samples were shipped either frozen or at room temperature.

The source of this sequence is a woman between 50 and 59 years old who had recovered from COVID-19. The receptor chain draws on TRBV4-3 and TRBJ1-2; 9 of the junction bases match TRBD1. Specimen: PBMCs or T cells enriched from blood (not recorded which). The CDR3 amino acid sequence is: CASSQGGGTGYGYTF. The nucleotide sequence is given as TGCGCCAGCAGCCAAGGTGGAGGGACAGGGTATGGCTACACCTTC.